This TCR beta chain was captured by sequencing in a study of human thymus T cells. Study-wide results and caveats: Among thymic and blood repertoires, usage of V and J genes appeared biased.

Turning to this clone: Its antigen is not identified.

Produced via immunoSEQ multiplex PCR; TCRdb's table is partial and in-frame only. The profile shows 55,000 to 70,000 clones, around 94% of them singletons. From germline, CDR1 is SGHTA and CDR2 FQGNSA. The CDR3 is 15 residues long. Trimming stripped 1 base from V and 2 bases from J, with 12 bases between. The TCR originated in a boy younger than two with a congenital heart defect but otherwise immunologically healthy. The chain links TRBV7-2 to TRBJ2-7; no clear D gene. Specimen: blood. The CDR3 loop is CASSLGQVPTYEQYF. The CDR3 DNA follows: TGTGCCAGCAGCTTAGGGCAGGTACCCACCTACGAGCAGTACTTC.